This entry lists 7 T cell receptor beta chains sequenced from one sample in a study of T cells in Graves' hyperthyroidism and ophthalmopathy. What was amplified from RNA transcripts were TCR beta CDR3 regions. HTBI primers were used for first-round RT-PCR of the TCR CDR3. TCRdb re-called the multiplex PCR reads through MiXCR, storing one row per CDR3 protein. The sample yields 500,000 to 750,000 distinct CDR3 sequences, 15% to 18% seen once. The sample consisted of blood. The receptors come from a woman aged 25 to 45 with Graves' hyperthyroidism.

The chain combines TRBV6-1 with TRBJ2-2; no clear D gene. CDR3 length: 12 amino acids. In germline, CDR1 is MNHNS, CDR2 SASEGT. The germline V and J ends were trimmed by 6 bases and 10 bases, with 12 bases remaining between them. The CDR3 bases are TGTGCCAGCAGAGGAGACTTCGAGGAGCTGTTTTTT. Amino acid sequence: CASRGDFEELFF.

A note on this clonotype: At one boundary the junction diverges from the germline segment, which might be a read error. The rearrangement uses TRBV7-2 and TRBJ2-7; 7 nucleotides agree with TRBD1. The CDR3 is made up of 15 amino acids. Per the germline V gene, CDR1 is SGHTA and CDR2 is FQGNSA. As DNA, the CDR3 is TGTGCCAGCAGCTTAGTCCCGGGACAGATCTACGGGCAGTACTTC. Translating it yields CASSLVPGQIYGQYF. The whole variable domain, remainder taken from reference TRBV7-2 and TRBJ2-7, is GAGVSQSPSNKVTEKGKDVELRCDPISGHTALYWYRQSLGQGLEFLIYFQGNSAPDKSGLPSDRFSAERTGGSVSTLTIQRTQQEDSAVYLCASSLVPGQIYGQYFGPGTRLTVT.

J is TRBJ2-2 and V is TRBV15; 14 bases match TRBD2. The CDR3 runs to 20 residues. Germline CDR1 LNHNV, CDR2 YYDKDF (reference sequence). J lost 3 bases, V lost 5 bases, and 14 bases had no gene match. DNA for the CDR3: TGTGCCACCAGCCGCAGGGAGGGACTAGCGGGAGTTCGGCACACCGGGGAGCTGTTTTTT. It yields the protein CATSRREGLAGVRHTGELFF.

This clonotype was seen only a few times. The CDR3 DNA follows: TGTGCCAGCAGTTTTCCCCCCAGGGAAAATTCACCCCTCCACTTT. This encodes CASSFPPRENSPLHF. The chain combines TRBV12-3 or TRBV12-4 with TRBJ1-6; D perhaps matches TRBD1 (5 bases). This CDR3 is 15 amino acids long. Trimming took off 3 bases at V and 7 bases at J, with 13 bases between the two ends.

The chain has TRBV7-2 and TRBJ2-3, with 7 bases identical to TRBD1. Germline V gives CDR1 SGHTA, CDR2 FQGNSA. The trim removed 4 bases at V and 3 bases at J, leaving 4 bases unmatched. CDR3 length equals 14 residues. The CDR3 loop is CASSSYRGTDTQYF. For the CDR3, the DNA is TGTGCCAGCAGCTCATACAGGGGAACAGATACGCAGTATTTT.

The sample holds a few counts of this clonotype. A much more abundant neighbour one base away suggests this may be a read error. The chain carries TRBV7-2 and TRBJ2-1, with 12 positions matching TRBD2. The V gene end was trimmed by 8 bases and the J gene end by 6 bases; junction bases not matched to a gene: 14. Germline assignment: CDR1 SGHTA and CDR2 FQGNSA. This CDR3 is built from 17 residues. The CDR3 here is CASGSRSGTSGLNEQFF. CDR3 DNA sequence: TGTGCCAGCGGCTCCAGATCCGGGACTAGCGGGCTCAATGAGCAGTTCTTC.

This clonotype was seen only a few times. It may be a read error: a sequence one base away is much more abundant. The chain has TRBV20-1 and TRBJ2-3; 15 nucleotides match TRBD2. Germline V gene data show CDR1 as DFQATT and CDR2 as SNEGSKA (reference sequence). The trim removed 3 bases at V and 6 bases at J, leaving 1 base unmatched. This CDR3 has 14 amino acids. Written as DNA, the CDR3 is TGCAGTGCTAGGGGGACTAGCGGGAGGGATACGCAGTATTTT. It is translated as CSARGTSGRDTQYF.